Listed below are T cell receptor beta chains from one sample, sequenced in a study of human T cells and chemical hapten exposure. MiXCR, run by TCRdb on the RACE reads, gives a single entry per CDR3 protein. Of 300,000 to 450,000 distinct CDR3 sequences in the sample, approximately 5% were seen once. The specimen comprised whole blood, sampled in connection with sensitization to the hapten diphenylcyclopropenone (DPC). These receptor sequences come from a woman aged 50 to 65 with alopecia areata. Some clones in this sample may be carry-over from other donors' samples. CDR3s include the opening cysteine and the closing phenylalanine or tryptophan. A D gene is named only where the DNA matches it firmly. Clone size is shown for a subset of rows, as once, few, many or a class of expanded clone.

CDR3 | DNA | V | size | D | J
CSVDADTNTEAFF | TGCAGCGTTGATGCTGACACTAACACTGAAGCTTTCTTT | TRBV29-1 | many | - | TRBJ1-1
CASSVAGPSYEQYF | TGTGCCAGCAGCGTAGCGGGCCCCTCCTACGAGCAGTACTTC | TRBV9 | - | - | TRBJ2-7
CSAGGTEAFF | TGCAGCGCCGGGGGGACTGAAGCTTTCTTT | TRBV29-1 | many | - | TRBJ1-1
CSARDRGWRGGTEAFF | TGCAGTGCTAGAGATCGAGGTTGGAGGGGGGGCACTGAAGCTTTCTTT | TRBV20-1 | many | - | TRBJ1-1
CAISRTSGVISMNTEAFF | TGTGCCATCAGTCGAACATCGGGGGTGATTTCAATGAACACTGAAGCTTTCTTT | TRBV10-3 | many | - | TRBJ1-1
CASSSHRGRETQYF | TGTGCCAGCAGTTCCCACAGGGGTCGAGAGACCCAGTACTTC | TRBV12-3/TRBV12-4 | - | TRBD1 | TRBJ2-5
CAARGVGQETQYF | TGTGCCGCACGGGGGGTAGGGCAAGAGACCCAGTACTTC | TRBV10-3 | few | TRBD2 | TRBJ2-5
CASSRRAGFQETQYF | TGTGCCAGCAGTAGGAGGGCGGGCTTCCAAGAGACCCAGTACTTC | TRBV5-6 | many | - | TRBJ2-5
CASSQEQLAKNIQYF | TGTGCCAGCAGCCAAGAGCAATTAGCCAAAAACATTCAGTACTTC | TRBV4-2 | many | - | TRBJ2-4
CSAREGGRSYIQYF | TGCAGTGCTAGAGAGGGCGGGAGATCCTACATTCAGTACTTC | TRBV20-1 | many | TRBD2 | TRBJ2-4
CASSSTQGANSPLHF | TGTGCCAGCAGTTCCACTCAGGGGGCGAATTCACCCCTCCACTTT | TRBV27 | - | TRBD1 | TRBJ1-6
CSALGYGGERMDEQFF | TGCAGTGCCCTCGGTTACGGCGGGGAGCGTATGGATGAGCAGTTCTTC | TRBV20-1 | many | - | TRBJ2-1
CASSLATGMSSPLHF | TGTGCCAGCAGTTTGGCCACAGGGATGAGTTCACCCCTCCACTTT | TRBV27 | few | - | TRBJ1-6
CASSSPLAGGLNEQFF | TGTGCCAGCAGTTCGCCGCTAGCGGGGGGGCTCAATGAGCAGTTCTTC | TRBV27 | many | TRBD2 | TRBJ2-1
CASSLVDQSTDTQYF | TGTGCCAGCAGCTTGGTTGATCAGAGCACAGATACGCAGTATTTT | TRBV13 | - | - | TRBJ2-3
CASSLPPWGNSPLHF | TGCGCCAGCAGCCTCCCCCCGTGGGGAAATTCACCCCTCCACTTT | TRBV4-1 | many | - | TRBJ1-6
CASSLREGHEKLFF | TGTGCCAGCAGTTTAAGGGAGGGGCATGAAAAACTGTTTTTT | TRBV12-3/TRBV12-4 | few | - | TRBJ1-4
CASSQGSIADGYTF | TGTGCCAGCAGCCAGGGTTCTATCGCGGATGGCTACACCTTC | TRBV3-1 | - | - | TRBJ1-2
CATSSLRGYEQYF | TGTGCCACCAGCAGCCTCCGGGGCTACGAGCAGTACTTC | TRBV15 | few | - | TRBJ2-7
CASSRTNEQFF | TGTGCCAGCAGCCGAACCAATGAGCAGTTCTTC | TRBV12-3/TRBV12-4 | many | - | TRBJ2-1
CASSQETGIYNEQFF | TGTGCCAGCAGCCAAGAAACAGGCATTTACAATGAGCAGTTCTTC | TRBV4-2 | few | - | TRBJ2-1
CASSLGPEVSYGYTF | TGTGCCAGCAGCTTAGGTCCCGAGGTTAGCTATGGCTACACCTTC | TRBV7-6 | few | - | TRBJ1-2
CASSDRDAGRYEQYF | TGCGCCAGCAGCGACCGGGACGCCGGACGTTACGAGCAGTACTTC | TRBV5-1 | many | - | TRBJ2-7
CASSFLASAYNEQFF | TGTGCCAGCAGCTTCCTAGCAAGCGCCTACAATGAGCAGTTCTTC | TRBV7-2 | many | - | TRBJ2-1
CSAQGLAGVLDTQYF | TGCAGTGCTCAAGGACTAGCGGGAGTCTTAGATACGCAGTATTTT | TRBV20-1 | - | TRBD2 | TRBJ2-3
CASSAPGLAYGNEQFF | TGTGCCAGCAGCGCTCCGGGACTAGCTTACGGCAATGAGCAGTTCTTC | TRBV21-1 | many | - | TRBJ2-1
CASSQERQVQFF | TGTGCCAGCAGCCAAGAGAGGCAGGTGCAGTTCTTC | TRBV3-1 | many | - | TRBJ2-1
CASSFPGRYTEAFF | TGTGCCAGCAGTTTCCCTGGACGGTACACTGAAGCTTTCTTT | TRBV28 | - | - | TRBJ1-1
CASSPVTDNEQFF | TGCGCCAGCAGCCCAGTAACAGACAATGAGCAGTTCTTC | TRBV5-1 | many | - | TRBJ2-1
CASSPRTGAVYGYTF | TGTGCCAGCAGCCCCCGGACAGGGGCAGTCTACGGCTACACCTTC | TRBV7-2 | many | TRBD1 | TRBJ1-2
CSARFGVTNTEAFF | TGCAGTGCTAGATTTGGGGTAACGAACACTGAAGCTTTCTTT | TRBV20-1 | few | - | TRBJ1-1
CSVGGHRDNYGYTF | TGCAGCGTGGGCGGACACCGGGATAACTATGGCTACACCTTC | TRBV29-1 | many | - | TRBJ1-2
CASTDGAQTNEKLFF | TGTGCCAGCACCGATGGGGCCCAGACTAATGAAAAACTGTTTTTT | TRBV28 | many | - | TRBJ1-4
CASRGERNEKLFF | TGTGCCAGCAGGGGGGAGAGGAATGAAAAACTGTTTTTT | TRBV2 | - | - | TRBJ1-4
CASSPQWKGGNTEAFF | TGTGCCAGCAGTCCACAGTGGAAGGGGGGAAACACTGAAGCTTTCTTT | TRBV6-2/TRBV6-3 | many | - | TRBJ1-1
CASSSLGPGVSTEAFF | TGTGCCAGCAGTTCTTTGGGGCCGGGGGTGAGCACTGAAGCTTTCTTT | TRBV28 | many | - | TRBJ1-1
CASSPGGPGETQYF | TGTGCCAGCAGCCCGGGGGGGCCCGGAGAGACCCAGTACTTC | TRBV6-5 | few | TRBD2 | TRBJ2-5
CASSLGQGISGNTIYF | TGTGCCAGCAGTTTGGGACAGGGGATCTCTGGAAACACCATATATTTT | TRBV12-3/TRBV12-4 | - | TRBD1 | TRBJ1-3
CASRTQGQNEKLFF | TGTGCCAGCAGAACACAGGGACAGAATGAAAAACTGTTTTTT | TRBV9 | few | TRBD1 | TRBJ1-4
CASSQNPAANEQFF | TGTGCCAGCAGCCAAAATCCCGCTGCCAATGAGCAGTTCTTC | TRBV7-2 | many | - | TRBJ2-1
CASSQGEADTQYF | TGTGCCAGCAGCCAAGGGGAGGCGGATACGCAGTATTTT | TRBV3-1 | many | - | TRBJ2-3
CACSPSGTSYYGYTF | TGTGCCTGCAGCCCTTCCGGGACTTCCTACTATGGCTACACCTTC | TRBV25-1 | - | - | TRBJ1-2
CASSLATWNEKLFF | TGTGCCAGCAGCTTAGCAACCTGGAATGAAAAACTGTTTTTT | TRBV7-9 | - | - | TRBJ1-4
CASSPLADTDTQYF | TGTGCCAGCTCACCACTAGCGGATACAGATACGCAGTATTTT | TRBV18 | many | - | TRBJ2-3